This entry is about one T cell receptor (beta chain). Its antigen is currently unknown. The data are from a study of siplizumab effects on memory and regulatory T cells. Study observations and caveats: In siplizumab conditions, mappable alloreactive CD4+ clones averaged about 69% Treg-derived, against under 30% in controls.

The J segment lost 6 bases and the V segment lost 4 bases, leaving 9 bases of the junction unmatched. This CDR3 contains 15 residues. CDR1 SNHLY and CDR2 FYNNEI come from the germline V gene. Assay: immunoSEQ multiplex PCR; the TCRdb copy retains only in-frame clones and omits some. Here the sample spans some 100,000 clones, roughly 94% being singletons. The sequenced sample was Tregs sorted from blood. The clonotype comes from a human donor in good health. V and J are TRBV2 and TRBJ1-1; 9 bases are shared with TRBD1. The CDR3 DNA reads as TGTGCCAGCAGTGCCTACAGGGGGCCCCGAGCTGAAGCTTTCTTT. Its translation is CASSAYRGPRAEAFF.